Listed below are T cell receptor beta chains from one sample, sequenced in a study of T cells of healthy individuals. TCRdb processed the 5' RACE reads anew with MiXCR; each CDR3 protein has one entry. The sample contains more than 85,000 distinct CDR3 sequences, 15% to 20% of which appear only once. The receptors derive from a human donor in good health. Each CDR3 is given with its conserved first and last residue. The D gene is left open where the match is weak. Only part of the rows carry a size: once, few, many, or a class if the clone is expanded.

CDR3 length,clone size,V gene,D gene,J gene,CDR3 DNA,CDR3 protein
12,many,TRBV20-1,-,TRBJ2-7,TGCAGTGGTAGAATGGGGGTCTACGAGCAGTACTTC,CSGRMGVYEQYF
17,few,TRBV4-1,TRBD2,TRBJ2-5,TGCGCCAGTGAACGGACCCTTAGCGGGAGTTCGAGGGAGACCCAGTACTTC,CASERTLSGSSRETQYF
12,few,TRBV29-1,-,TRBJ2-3,TGCAGCGTTGTGCAGCAGGCAGATACGCAGTATTTT,CSVVQQADTQYF
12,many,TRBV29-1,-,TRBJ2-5,TGCAGCGTTGAATCAAGAACAGAGACCCAGTACTTC,CSVESRTETQYF
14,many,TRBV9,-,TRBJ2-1,TGTGCCAGCAGCCCGGGGGGCCTAAACAATGAGCAGTTCTTC,CASSPGGLNNEQFF
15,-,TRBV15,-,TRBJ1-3,TGTGCCACCAGCAGAGAAATTGGTTCTGGAAACACCATATATTTT,CATSREIGSGNTIYF
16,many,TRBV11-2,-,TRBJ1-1,TGTGCCAGCAGTTTAAATGGGTTCTCCCCCTCGCTTGAAGCTTTCTTT,CASSLNGFSPSLEAFF
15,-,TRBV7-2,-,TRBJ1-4,TGTGCCAGCAGAAGAACAGGCAGCCCTAATGAAAAACTGTTTTTT,CASRRTGSPNEKLFF
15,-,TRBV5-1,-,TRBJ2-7,TGCGCCAGCAGCTTGGCTGGTGGGGCAGAGGACGAGCAGTACTTC,CASSLAGGAEDEQYF
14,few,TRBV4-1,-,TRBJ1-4,TGCGCCAGCAGTCGGGAGGGCACTAATGAAAAACTGTTTTTT,CASSREGTNEKLFF
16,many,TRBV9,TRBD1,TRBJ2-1,TGTGCCAGCAGCGTAACCGGGACAGGGAGTTACAATGAGCAGTTCTTC,CASSVTGTGSYNEQFF
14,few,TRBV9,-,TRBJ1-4,TGTGCCAGCAGCGGAGAGGGGGGTAATGAAAAACTGTTTTTT,CASSGEGGNEKLFF
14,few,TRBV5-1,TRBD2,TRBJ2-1,TGCGCCAGCAGGGGTACTAGCGGGTCAGATGAGCAGTTCTTC,CASRGTSGSDEQFF
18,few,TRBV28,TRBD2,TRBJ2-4,TGTGCCAGCAGTTTATGGAGCGGGGGGGCCGGGGCCAAAAACATTCAGTACTTC,CASSLWSGGAGAKNIQYF
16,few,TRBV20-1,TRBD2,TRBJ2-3,TGCAGTGCTAGACTTCGACTAGCGGGGGGGCGAGATACGCAGTATTTT,CSARLRLAGGRDTQYF
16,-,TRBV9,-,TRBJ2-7,TGTGCCAGCAGCGTAGATGACAGTGGAGGGGGTTACGAGCAGTACTTC,CASSVDDSGGGYEQYF
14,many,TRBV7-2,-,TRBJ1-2,TGTGCCAGCAGCTTAGCGGGGACGAAATATGGCTACACCTTC,CASSLAGTKYGYTF
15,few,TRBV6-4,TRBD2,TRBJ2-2,TGTGCCAGCAGTGAGGTAGCGGGAAGCACCGGGGAGCTGTTTTTT,CASSEVAGSTGELFF
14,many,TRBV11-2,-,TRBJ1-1,TGTGCCAGCAGCCTTGGACAGTTGAACACTGAAGCTTTCTTT,CASSLGQLNTEAFF
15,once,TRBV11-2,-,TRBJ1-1,TGTGCCAGCAGCTTAGGGGGGGCCATCAACACTGAAGCTTTCTTT,CASSLGGAINTEAFF
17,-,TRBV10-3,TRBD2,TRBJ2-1,TGTGCCATCAGTGGCCTAAGGGCTAGCGGGAGAATGGATGAGCAGTTCTTC,CAISGLRASGRMDEQFF
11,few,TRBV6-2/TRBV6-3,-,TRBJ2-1,TGTGCCAGCTGCCGGTACAATGAGCAGTTCTTC,CASCRYNEQFF
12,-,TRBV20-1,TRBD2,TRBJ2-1,TGCAGTGTAACTAGCGGTCACAATGAGCAGTTCTTC,CSVTSGHNEQFF
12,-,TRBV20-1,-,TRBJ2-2,TGCAGTGCCGGTAAGAATATGGGGGAGCTGTTTTTT,CSAGKNMGELFF
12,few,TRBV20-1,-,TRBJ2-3,TGCAGTGCTAGAGTTCTAGAAGATACGCAGTATTTT,CSARVLEDTQYF
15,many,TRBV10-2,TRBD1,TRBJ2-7,TGCGCCAGCTCCCTACTACAGGGGGCAGAGTACGAGCAGTACTTC,CASSLLQGAEYEQYF
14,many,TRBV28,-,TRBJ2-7,TGTGCCAGCAGCCCGGAGGGTGTGTCCTACGAGCAGTACTTC,CASSPEGVSYEQYF
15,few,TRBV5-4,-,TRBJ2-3,TGTGCCAGCAGCCAGGGGAAGGAGGGCACAGATACGCAGTATTTT,CASSQGKEGTDTQYF
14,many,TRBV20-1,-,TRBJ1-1,TGCAGTGCTAGAGATCGACAGAAGAACACTGAAGCTTTCTTT,CSARDRQKNTEAFF
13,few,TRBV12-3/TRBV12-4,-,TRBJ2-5,TGTGCCAGCAGCCCGATCAGTAGGATGACCCAGTACTTC,CASSPISRMTQYF
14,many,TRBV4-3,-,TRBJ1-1,TGCGCCAGCAGCCGTCTCGACTCGAGAACTGAAGCTTTCTTT,CASSRLDSRTEAFF
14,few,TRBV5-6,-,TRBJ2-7,TGTGCCAGCAGCTTTTGGTCCGACAACTACGAGCAGTACTTC,CASSFWSDNYEQYF
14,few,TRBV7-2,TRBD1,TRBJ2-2,TGTGCCAGCAGCCGGACAGGGAACACCGGGGAGCTGTTTTTT,CASSRTGNTGELFF
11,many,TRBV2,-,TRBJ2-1,TGTGCCAGCAGTGGTTACAATGAGCAGTTCTTC,CASSGYNEQFF
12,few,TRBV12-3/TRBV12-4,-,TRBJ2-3,TGTGCCAGCGGGGGCGATTACGATACGCAGTATTTT,CASGGDYDTQYF
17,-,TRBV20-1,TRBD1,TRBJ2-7,TGCAGTGCTAGAGATCAGGGACTCGGGACAGGGGGAGACGAGCAGTACTTC,CSARDQGLGTGGDEQYF
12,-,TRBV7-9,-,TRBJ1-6,TGTGCCAGCAGCTTAGCCGATTCACCCCTCCACTTT,CASSLADSPLHF
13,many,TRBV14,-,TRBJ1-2,TGTGCCAGCAGTATCACAGAGATCTATGGCTACACCTTC,CASSITEIYGYTF
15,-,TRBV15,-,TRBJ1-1,TGTGCCACCAGCAGAGAAGACGGCGTGAACACTGAAGCTTTCTTT,CATSREDGVNTEAFF
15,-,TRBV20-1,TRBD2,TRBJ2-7,TGCAGTGCTAGAACTAATTTCGGGGGGGCCTACGAGCAGTACTTC,CSARTNFGGAYEQYF
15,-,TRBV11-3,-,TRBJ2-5,TGTGCCAGCAGCCCCGGGACCCAGGGGCAAGAGACCCAGTACTTC,CASSPGTQGQETQYF
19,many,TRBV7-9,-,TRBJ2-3,TGTGCCAGCAGCACCATAACCTTGCTGGAGACTAGGGGTCCAGATACGCAGTATTTT,CASSTITLLETRGPDTQYF
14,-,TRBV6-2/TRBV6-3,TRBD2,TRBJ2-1,TGTGCCAGCACCCCCCTAGCGGGGACCAATGAGCAGTTCTTC,CASTPLAGTNEQFF
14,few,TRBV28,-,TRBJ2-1,TGTGCCAGCAGTTACACCCCGGGCCACAATGAGCAGTTCTTC,CASSYTPGHNEQFF
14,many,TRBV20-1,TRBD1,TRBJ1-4,TGCAGTGCTAGAGATTGGCAGGGGGATGAAAAACTGTTTTTT,CSARDWQGDEKLFF
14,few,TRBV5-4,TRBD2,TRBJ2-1,TGTGCCAGCAGCGCTAGCGGGAATTTCAATGAGCAGTTCTTC,CASSASGNFNEQFF
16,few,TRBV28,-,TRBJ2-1,TGTGCCAGCAGCGGGCGGGACGGCAGCTCCTACAATGAGCAGTTCTTC,CASSGRDGSSYNEQFF
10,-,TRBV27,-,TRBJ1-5,TGTGCCTATCCCCGTGAGCCCCAGCATTTT,CAYPREPQHF
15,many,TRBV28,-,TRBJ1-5,TGTGCCAGCAGTGTGTATGGGGAAAGCAATCAGCCCCAGCATTTT,CASSVYGESNQPQHF
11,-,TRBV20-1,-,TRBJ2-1,TGCAGTGCTGGCAGGGGTGGTGAGCAGTTCTTC,CSAGRGGEQFF
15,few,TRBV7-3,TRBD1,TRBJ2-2,TGTGCCAGCAGCCCCTGGACAGGCGGAGGAGGGGAGCTGTTTTTT,CASSPWTGGGGELFF
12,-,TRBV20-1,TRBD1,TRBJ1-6,TGCAGTGCGACGACAGGGACATCACCCCTCCACTTT,CSATTGTSPLHF
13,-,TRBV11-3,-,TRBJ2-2,TGTGCCAGCAGGTCCACAAACACCGGGGAGCTGTTTTTT,CASRSTNTGELFF
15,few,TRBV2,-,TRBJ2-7,TGTGCCAGCAGTGATCTGGAACTTAGCTCCTACGAGCAGTACTTC,CASSDLELSSYEQYF